This T cell receptor (beta chain) was recovered during a study of control samples from healthy donors and cancer patients. Germline V gene data show CDR1 as ENHRY and CDR2 as SYGVKD. The length of the CDR3 is 13 residues. With V trimmed by 10 bases and J by 1 base, 6 bases remained unmatched. Profiled with immunoSEQ multiplex PCR; TCRdb holds only in-frame clones, not every one. The data contain about 140,000 clones, 90% to 95% of them singletons. This clonotype was sampled from a middle-aged man in good health. Sequencing input: blood. J is TRBJ1-1 and V is TRBV10-3; 7 nucleotides align to TRBD1. As DNA, the CDR3 is TGTGCCACCCGGGACAGAGAGAACACTGAAGCTTTCTTT. Protein sequence: CATRDRENTEAFF.